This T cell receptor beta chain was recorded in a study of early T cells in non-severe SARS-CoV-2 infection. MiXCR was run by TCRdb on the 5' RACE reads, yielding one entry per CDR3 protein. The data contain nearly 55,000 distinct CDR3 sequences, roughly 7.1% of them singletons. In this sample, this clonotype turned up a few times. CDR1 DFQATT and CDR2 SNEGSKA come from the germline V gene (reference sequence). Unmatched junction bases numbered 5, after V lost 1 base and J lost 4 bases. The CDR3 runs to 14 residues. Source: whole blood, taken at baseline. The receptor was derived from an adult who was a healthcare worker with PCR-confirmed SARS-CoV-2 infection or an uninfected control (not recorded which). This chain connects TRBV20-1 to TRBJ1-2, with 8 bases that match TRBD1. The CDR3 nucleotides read TGCAGTGCTAGAGCTGCAACAGGGGGCTATGGCTACACCTTC. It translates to CSARAATGGYGYTF.